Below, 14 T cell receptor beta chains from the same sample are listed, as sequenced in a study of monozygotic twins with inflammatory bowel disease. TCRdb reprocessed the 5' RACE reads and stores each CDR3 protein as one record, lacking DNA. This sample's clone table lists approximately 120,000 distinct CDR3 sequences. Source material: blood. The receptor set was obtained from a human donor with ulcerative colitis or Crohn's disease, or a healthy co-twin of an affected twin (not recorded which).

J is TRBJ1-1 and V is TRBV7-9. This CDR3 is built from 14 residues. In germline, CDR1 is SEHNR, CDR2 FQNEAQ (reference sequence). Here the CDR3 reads CASSLSGVNTEAFF.

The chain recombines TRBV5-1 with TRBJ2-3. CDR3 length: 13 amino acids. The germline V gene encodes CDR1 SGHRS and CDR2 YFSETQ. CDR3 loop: CASSPRHGDTQYF.

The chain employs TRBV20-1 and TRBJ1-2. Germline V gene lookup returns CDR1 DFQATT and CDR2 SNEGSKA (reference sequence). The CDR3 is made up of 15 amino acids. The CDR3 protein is CSAKLQYQRNYGYTF.

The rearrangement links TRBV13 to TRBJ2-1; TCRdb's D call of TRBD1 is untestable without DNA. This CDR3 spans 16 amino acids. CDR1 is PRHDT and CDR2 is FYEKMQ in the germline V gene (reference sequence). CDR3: CASSLDRGGYLNEQFF.

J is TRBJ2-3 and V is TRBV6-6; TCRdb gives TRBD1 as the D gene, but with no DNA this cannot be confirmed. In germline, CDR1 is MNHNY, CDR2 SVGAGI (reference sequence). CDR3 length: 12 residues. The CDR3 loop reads CASSRGDDTQYF.

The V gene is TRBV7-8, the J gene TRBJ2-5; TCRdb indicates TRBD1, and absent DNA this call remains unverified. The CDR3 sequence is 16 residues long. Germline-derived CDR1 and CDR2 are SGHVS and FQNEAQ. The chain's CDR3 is CASSSPGQGPPETQYF.

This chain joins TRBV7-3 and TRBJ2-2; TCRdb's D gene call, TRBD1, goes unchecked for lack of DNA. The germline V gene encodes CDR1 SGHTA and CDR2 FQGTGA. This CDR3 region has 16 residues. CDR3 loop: CASSSETGGHTGELFF.

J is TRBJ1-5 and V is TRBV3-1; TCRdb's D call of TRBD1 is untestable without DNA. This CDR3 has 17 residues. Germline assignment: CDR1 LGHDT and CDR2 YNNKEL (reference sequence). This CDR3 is CASGTGTEIYSNQPQHF.

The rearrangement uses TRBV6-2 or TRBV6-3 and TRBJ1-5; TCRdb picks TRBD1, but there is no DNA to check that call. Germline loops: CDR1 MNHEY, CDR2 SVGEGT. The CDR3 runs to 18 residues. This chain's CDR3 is CASTFNPLGQENNQPQHF.

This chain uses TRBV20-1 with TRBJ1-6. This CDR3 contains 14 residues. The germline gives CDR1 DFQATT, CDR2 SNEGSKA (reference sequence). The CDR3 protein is CSASPQPYNSPLHF.

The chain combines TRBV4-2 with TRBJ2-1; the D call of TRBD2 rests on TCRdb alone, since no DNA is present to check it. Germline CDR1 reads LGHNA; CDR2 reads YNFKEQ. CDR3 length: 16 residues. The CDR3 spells CASSQRSGGTYNEQFF.

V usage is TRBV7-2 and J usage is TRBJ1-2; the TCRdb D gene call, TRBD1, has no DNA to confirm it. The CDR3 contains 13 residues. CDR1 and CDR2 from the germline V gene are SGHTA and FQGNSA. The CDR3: CASSPPGTGHYTF.

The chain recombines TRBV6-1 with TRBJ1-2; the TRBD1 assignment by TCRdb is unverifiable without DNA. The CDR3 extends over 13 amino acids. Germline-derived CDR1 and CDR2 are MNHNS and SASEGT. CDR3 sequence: CASTVGVSMSYTF.

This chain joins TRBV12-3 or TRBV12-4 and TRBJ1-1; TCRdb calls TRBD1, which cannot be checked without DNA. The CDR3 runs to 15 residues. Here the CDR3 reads CASSLWGGANPEAFF.